This T cell receptor beta chain was sequenced for a study of patients and donors after allogeneic stem cell transplantation. One entry per CDR3 protein results from TCRdb running MiXCR on the RT-PCR reads. Among roughly 880,000 distinct CDR3 sequences listed, more than 15% were seen once. Germline V gene data show CDR1 as DFQATT and CDR2 as SNEGSKA (reference sequence). The CDR3 is 12 amino acids. This TCR derives from a human donor who was either an allogeneic HSCT recipient or a stem cell or donor lymphocyte infusion donor (not recorded which). It is not recorded whose cells these are; they may come from a transplant donor. The chain couples TRBV20-1 to TRBJ1-2, with D possibly being TRBD1 (5 bases). Input material: blood, either unsorted or a sorted T cell fraction (not recorded which). CDR3 in amino acids: CRVGEGNYGYTF. The CDR3 DNA sequence: TGCAGAGTAGGGGAGGGAAACTATGGCTACACCTTC.